The 32 T cell receptor beta chains given below trace back to one sample, sequenced in a study of shared clonotypes between healthy human individuals. Repertoires were generated with immunoSEQ multiplex PCR, while TCRdb's copy carries only in-frame clones and drops some. The data contain some 2,100,000 clones, around 95% of them singletons. The sequenced sample consisted of naive CD4+ T cells sorted from blood. Subset specified: CD45RA+ positively selected. These TCRs come from a man younger than 35 in good health.

This clone occurred once. The CDR3 is CSVERMDRASYEQYF. CDR3 bases: TGCAGCGTTGAAAGGATGGACAGGGCTTCCTACGAGCAGTACTTC. The chain has TRBV29-1 and TRBJ2-7; TRBD1 aligns across 8 bases. V trimming: 2 bases; J trimming: 1 base; junction bases outside the gene matches: 7. The germline V gene encodes CDR1 SQVTM and CDR2 ANQGSEA. The CDR3 loop spans 15 amino acids.

The genes are TRBV5-4 and TRBJ1-6; D unresolved. Germline CDR1 is SGHNT and CDR2 is YYREEE (reference sequence). The CDR3 has 13 residues. The CDR3 DNA sequence: TGTGGCGGCACGTCGCCAAGCCAGCTACCCCTCCACTTT. Translated: CGGTSPSQLPLHF.

As to this clone: The sample holds other DNA sequences that translate to the same CDR3. The V call is TRBV7-2, the J call TRBJ2-3; D gene uncertain. Trimming took 2 bases from V and 4 from J, leaving 4 bases between them. In germline, CDR1 is SGHTA, CDR2 FQGNSA. This CDR3 comprises 12 residues. CDR3 nucleotides: TGTGCCAGCAGCTTACTGTCAGATACGCAGTATTTT. Protein: CASSLLSDTQYF.

V and J are TRBV5-1 and TRBJ1-4; D is undetermined. Trimming removed 4 bases at V and 5 bases at J, with 15 bases between. The CDR3 has 15 residues. The V gene's germline CDR1 is SGHRS and CDR2 YFSETQ. The CDR3 coding sequence is TGCGCCAGCAGCCCGGGAGGACTGGTGAATGAAAAACTGTTTTTT. Protein product: CASSPGGLVNEKLFF.

The rearrangement joins TRBV29-1 to TRBJ2-7; the match to TRBD2 covers 8 bases. The CDR3 contains 14 residues. Looked up from germline, CDR1 is SQVTM and CDR2 is ANQGSEA. Trimming took 1 base from V and 2 from J; bases not matched to a gene: 4. CDR3 region: CSVEAGGPAYEQYF. The DNA of the CDR3 is TGCAGCGTTGAAGCGGGAGGGCCGGCCTACGAGCAGTACTTC.

The V call is TRBV2, the J call TRBJ1-1; possible D gene TRBD1, 5 bases. CDR3 length equals 14 residues. Trimming shortened V by 0 bases and J by 10 bases, and 15 bases separated the two germline ends. CDR1 is SNHLY, CDR2 FYNNEI, per germline. As DNA, the CDR3 is TGTGCCAGCAGTGAAGCGCCTGGGGCTTCAAGAGCTTTCTTT. Protein: CASSEAPGASRAFF.

This clone was detected only a few times. V usage is TRBV19 and J usage is TRBJ1-3, with unresolved D. CDR3 length: 15 amino acids. Trimming left V 1 base short and J 0 bases short, with 7 bases between. CDR1 is LNHDA, CDR2 SQIVND, per germline (reference sequence). DNA of the CDR3: TGTGCCAGTAGTATAGCGGCGACCTCTGGAAACACCATATATTTT. This gives the protein CASSIAATSGNTIYF.

The chain is built from TRBV19 and TRBJ2-7; 10 positions agree with TRBD2. In germline, CDR1 is LNHDA, CDR2 SQIVND (reference sequence). Losses at the gene ends were 6 bases for V and 5 bases for J; bases not matched to a gene: 4. The CDR3 has 13 amino acids. The CDR3 is CASRVAGGNEQYF. The DNA of the CDR3 is TGTGCCAGTAGAGTAGCGGGAGGTAACGAGCAGTACTTC.

J is TRBJ1-1 and V is TRBV7-2; a weak D match, TRBD1 (5 bases). The CDR3 consists of 14 residues. Germline CDR1 is SGHTA and CDR2 is FQGNSA. V lost 4 bases and J lost 4, with 13 bases in between. The CDR3 loop is CASSSQFQGTEAFF. The DNA of the CDR3 is TGTGCCAGCAGCTCCCAATTCCAGGGCACTGAAGCTTTCTTT.

For the CDR3, the DNA is TGTGCCAGCTCCGCGATTCGGGGGGATTCACCCCTCCACTTT. The encoded protein is CASSAIRGDSPLHF. This chain uses TRBV18 with TRBJ1-6, with D perhaps matching TRBD1 (5 bases). V gave up 6 bases and J gave up 8 bases, with 14 bases separating them. The CDR3 has 14 residues. Germline CDR1 reads KGHSH; CDR2 reads LQKENI.

CDR3 amino acids: CASSLGTAGNQPQHF. CDR3 bases: TGCGCCAGCAGCTTGGGGACGGCAGGCAATCAGCCCCAGCATTTT. The chain couples TRBV5-1 to TRBJ1-5; D gene ambiguous. Trimming left V 0 bases short and J 2 bases short, with 9 bases between. Germline CDR1 and CDR2: SGHRS and YFSETQ. The CDR3 length is 15 residues. Full variable domain (rest looked up from reference TRBV5-1 and TRBJ1-5): KAGVTQTPRYLIKTRGQQVTLSCSPISGHRSVSWYQQTPGQGLQFLFEYFSETQRNKGNFPGRFSGRQFSNSRSEMNVSTLELGDSALYLCASSLGTAGNQPQHFGDGTRLSIL.

The chain has TRBV28 and TRBJ2-2; possibly TRBD1 or TRBD2 for D (5 bases each). Trimming removed 4 bases at V and 6 bases at J, with 18 bases between. Germline assignment: CDR1 MDHEN and CDR2 SYDVKM. The CDR3 is made up of 16 amino acids. CDR3 residues: CASSWAGTLGSGELFF. CDR3 DNA sequence: TGTGCCAGCAGTTGGGCAGGGACCCTAGGATCCGGGGAGCTGTTTTTT.

The chain has TRBV5-5 and TRBJ1-6; D gene unclear. The CDR3 sequence is 15 residues long. Germline V gives CDR1 SGHKS, CDR2 YYEKEE (reference sequence). V was clipped by 2 bases and J by 7 bases, with 13 bases between them. The CDR3 reads CASSFMDAGNSPLHF. CDR3 bases: TGTGCCAGCAGCTTCATGGACGCGGGAAATTCACCCCTCCACTTT.

Remarks on this clone: In the same sample, other DNA sequences code for this CDR3. This rearrangement joins TRBV7-9 to TRBJ1-6; D possibly corresponds to TRBD1 (5 bases). V was clipped by 4 bases and J by 6 bases, with 13 bases between them. The germline V gene encodes CDR1 SEHNR and CDR2 FQNEAQ (reference sequence). This CDR3 region has 15 residues. The CDR3 nucleotides are TGTGCCAGCAGCTCGGGGACGGGCCTTAATTCACCCCTCCACTTT. It is translated as CASSSGTGLNSPLHF.

The chain combines TRBV5-1 with TRBJ2-1; D possibly corresponds to TRBD2 (5 bases). This CDR3 region has 15 residues. Trimming removed 2 bases from V and 7 bases from J, with 16 bases in between. The germline V gene encodes CDR1 SGHRS and CDR2 YFSETQ. The CDR3 spells CASSFRSGSENEQFF. In DNA form, the CDR3 reads TGCGCCAGCAGCTTTCGTTCGGGATCCGAGAATGAGCAGTTCTTC.

V is TRBV4-3 and J is TRBJ1-2; maybe TRBD1 (5 bases). There are 15 residues in the CDR3. Germline CDR1 is LGHNA and CDR2 is YSLEER. Trimming shortened V by 5 bases and J by 2 bases, and 15 bases separated the two germline ends. DNA of the CDR3: TGCGCCAGCAGCTCTGAGGACGGGGACAACTATGGCTACACCTTC. Translating gives CASSSEDGDNYGYTF.

The chain has TRBV29-1 and TRBJ2-7; the match to TRBD2 covers 10 bases. The CDR3 consists of 16 residues. V lost 3 bases and J lost 2; bases outside the gene matches: 10. CDR1 is SQVTM, CDR2 ANQGSEA, per germline. Here the CDR3 DNA reads TGCAGCGTTGAGGGCCCGGCTAGCGGGGGCACCTACGAGCAGTACTTC. Encoded protein: CSVEGPASGGTYEQYF.

A remark on this clone: Other DNA sequences in this specimen translate into the identical CDR3. This rearrangement joins TRBV5-6 to TRBJ1-5; 9 nucleotides agree with TRBD1. The CDR3 loop spans 14 amino acids. The germline gives CDR1 SGHDT, CDR2 YYEEEE. The V and J ends lost 0 bases and 6 bases, in that order; junction bases with no gene match: 1. The CDR3 DNA reads as TGTGCCAGCAGCTTGGGACAGGGGGGTCAGCCCCAGCATTTT. Protein: CASSLGQGGQPQHF.

The V and J genes are TRBV7-3 and TRBJ2-1, with 14 bases lining up with TRBD2. CDR1 and CDR2 (germline): SGHTA, FQGTGA. This CDR3 is 15 amino acids long. The J segment lost 5 bases and the V segment lost 5 bases, leaving 2 bases of the junction unmatched. CDR3 residues: CASSPGLAGDNEQFF. Written as DNA, the CDR3 is TGTGCCAGCAGCCCGGGACTAGCGGGGGACAATGAGCAGTTCTTC.

This rearrangement joins TRBV4-1 to TRBJ2-7, with D possibly matching TRBD2 (6 bases). The germline V and J ends were trimmed by 0 bases and 0 bases, with 12 bases remaining between them. Germline lookup yields CDR1 MGHRA and CDR2 YSYEKL. This CDR3 has 16 amino acids. The CDR3 protein is CASSQDPSASSYEQYF. The CDR3 DNA reads TGCGCCAGCAGCCAAGATCCTAGCGCGAGCTCCTACGAGCAGTACTTC.

Of note for this clone: This specimen includes other DNA sequences encoding the same CDR3. The rearrangement joins TRBV2 to TRBJ2-5, with no clear D. V gave up 5 bases and J gave up 3 bases, with 4 bases separating them. The CDR3 spans 11 residues. CDR1 is SNHLY and CDR2 is FYNNEI in the germline V gene. CDR3 amino acids: CASSREETQYF. DNA for the CDR3: TGTGCCAGCAGTAGGGAAGAGACCCAGTACTTC.

The V and J genes are TRBV2 and TRBJ1-2; D might be TRBD1 (5 bases). The CDR3 contains 13 residues. Trimming removed 11 bases at V and 8 bases at J, with 21 bases between. Germline V gene lookup returns CDR1 SNHLY and CDR2 FYNNEI. CDR3 sequence reads: CAGQTAFAGGYTF. As DNA, the CDR3 is TGTGCCGGACAAACTGCTTTCGCCGGCGGCTACACCTTC. The entire variable domain, with the rest obtained from reference TRBV2 and TRBJ1-2, is as follows: EPEVTQTPSHQVTQMGQEVILRCVPISNHLYFYWYRQILGQKVEFLVSFYNNEISEKSEIFDDQFSVERPDGSNFTLKIRSTKLEDSAMYFCAGQTAFAGGYTFGSGTRLTVV.

The chain uses TRBV2 and TRBJ1-1; 9 bases match TRBD1. V lost 6 bases and J lost 6; bases outside the gene matches: 8. The CDR3 runs to 14 residues. CDR1 SNHLY and CDR2 FYNNEI come from the germline V gene. The CDR3 reads CASSRTGALPEAFF. In DNA form, the CDR3 reads TGTGCCAGCAGCAGGACAGGGGCCTTGCCTGAAGCTTTCTTT.

The rearrangement links TRBV30 to TRBJ2-3, with TRBD1 matching over 12 bases. Unmatched junction bases numbered 8, after V lost 3 bases and J lost 7 bases. The CDR3 sequence is 15 residues long. The germline V gene encodes CDR1 GTSNPN and CDR2 SVGIG (reference sequence). As DNA, the CDR3 is TGTGCCTGGAGCCCATGGGGACAGGGGGCAAATACGCAGTATTTT. Protein: CAWSPWGQGANTQYF.

To note about this clone: The sample contains more than one DNA sequence encoding this CDR3. This chain connects TRBV2 to TRBJ2-5; 8 positions match TRBD1. Germline V lookup: CDR1 SNHLY, CDR2 FYNNEI. With 4 bases clipped from V and 4 bases from J, the junction kept 2 bases outside the gene matches. This CDR3 comprises 13 residues. CDR3 residues: CASSGTGGETQYF. The CDR3 bases are TGTGCCAGCAGTGGCACAGGGGGAGAGACCCAGTACTTC.

The chain links TRBV5-1 to TRBJ1-6; no definite D call. Germline CDR1 is SGHRS and CDR2 is YFSETQ. V lost 0 bases, J lost 4 bases, and 11 bases lay in between. The CDR3 loop spans 16 amino acids. The CDR3 DNA follows: TGCGCCAGCAGCTTGGTCGGGGTTAGGTATAATTCACCCCTCCACTTT. Protein sequence: CASSLVGVRYNSPLHF.

J is TRBJ2-3 and V is TRBV6-5; D uncertain. Germline CDR1 reads MNHEY; CDR2 reads SVGAGI. The CDR3 length is 14 residues. The ends were cut back, 4 bases at V and 7 bases at J, with 15 bases in the middle. The CDR3, as DNA: TGTGCCAGCAGTTCCTCCCTGTGGGCGAATACGCAGTATTTT. It specifies CASSSSLWANTQYF.

The rearrangement uses TRBV2 and TRBJ1-1; 7 positions agree with TRBD1. The CDR3 contains 12 residues. The germline V gene encodes CDR1 SNHLY and CDR2 FYNNEI. V shed 6 bases, J shed 11 bases, and the junction held 9 bases outside the gene matches. In DNA, the CDR3 is TGTGCCAGCAGCGGGACAGAGTCTCGGGCTTTCTTT. This translates into CASSGTESRAFF.

The chain uses TRBV4-1 and TRBJ1-1, with D possibly matching TRBD1 (5 bases). Trimming cost V 7 bases and J 3 bases, with 15 bases left between them. This CDR3 region has 14 residues. CDR1 is MGHRA, CDR2 YSYEKL, per germline. This CDR3 reads CASTWFRGYTEAFF. In DNA, the CDR3 is TGCGCCAGCACCTGGTTTAGGGGTTACACTGAAGCTTTCTTT.

The chain has TRBV5-1 and TRBJ2-2; D uncertain. Germline lookup yields CDR1 SGHRS and CDR2 YFSETQ. Trimming removed 3 bases from V and 0 bases from J, with 6 bases in between. The CDR3 has 14 amino acids. This CDR3 reads CASSYIANTGELFF. The CDR3 DNA reads TGCGCCAGCAGCTACATTGCGAACACCGGGGAGCTGTTTTTT.

This chain uses TRBV4-1 with TRBJ1-6; no definite D call. Germline CDR1 reads MGHRA; CDR2 reads YSYEKL. The CDR3 runs to 14 residues. Trimming pared 3 bases from V and 8 bases from J, leaving 11 bases between. This CDR3 reads CASSHFGRDSPLHF. In nucleotides, the CDR3 is TGCGCCAGCAGCCACTTCGGACGGGATTCACCCCTCCACTTT.

The gene calls are TRBV28 and TRBJ2-7; tentative D call: TRBD2 (5 bases). V lost 7 bases, J lost 0 bases, and 13 bases lay in between. CDR1 MDHEN and CDR2 SYDVKM come from the germline V gene. The CDR3 has 14 amino acids. The CDR3 loop is CASTESGPSYEQYF. The CDR3 DNA sequence: TGTGCCAGCACCGAAAGCGGCCCCTCCTACGAGCAGTACTTC.